These 5 T cell receptor beta chains share one sample of origin, sequenced in a study of vaccination and CD4 T cells after COVID-19. Their target antigens are unknown. Oncomine TCR Beta short-read sequencing was applied to DNA from cultured CD4+ T cells. TCRdb reanalysed the PCR reads using MiXCR and keeps one entry per CDR3 protein. The sample yields about 13,000 distinct CDR3 sequences, approximately 52% seen once. The treatment here: approximately 9-day PBMC culture with coronavirus spike peptide pools or control peptides (ViraFEST assay). The material sequenced was CD4+ T cells from blood, cultured in vitro. These receptor sequences come from a human donor who had recovered from COVID-19.

The CDR3 region is CASSLPMAGTGELFF. DNA of the CDR3: TGTGCCAGCAGCTTGCCAATGGCCGGAACCGGGGAGCTGTTTTTT. This sequence joins TRBV5-4 and TRBJ2-2; D gene ambiguous. This CDR3 has 15 amino acids. CDR1 is SGHNT and CDR2 is YYREEE in the germline V gene (reference sequence). V was pared by 1 base and J by 5 bases, with 12 bases between.

The rearrangement uses TRBV6-4 and TRBJ2-3; 11 nucleotides line up with TRBD1. The CDR3 has 14 amino acids. CDR1 is MRHNA, CDR2 SNTAGT, per germline. Trimming at V came to 4 bases and at J to 4 bases, leaving 1 base not matched to a gene. As DNA, the CDR3 is TGTGCCAGCAGTGGGACAGGGGGCGCAGATACGCAGTATTTT. Amino acid sequence: CASSGTGGADTQYF.

Sample share makes this clonotype large (0.1 to 1%). The chain couples TRBV11-2 to TRBJ2-5; no reliable D call. Trimming cost V 0 bases and J 2 bases, with 19 bases left between them. The CDR3 is 18 amino acids. The germline V gene encodes CDR1 SGHAT and CDR2 FQNNGV. The CDR3 here is CASSLDLIVWAEQETQYF. The CDR3 coding sequence is TGTGCCAGCAGCTTAGATCTTATTGTTTGGGCGGAACAAGAGACCCAGTACTTC.

In its sample, this clonotype was seen a few times. The chain links TRBV7-2 to TRBJ2-2; D is ambiguous. The CDR3 contains 15 residues. Germline CDR1 reads SGHTA; CDR2 reads FQGNSA. V lost 7 bases and J lost 0, with 12 bases in between. The CDR3: CASIIERANTGELFF. CDR3 nucleotides: TGTGCCAGCATAATTGAGAGAGCGAACACCGGGGAGCTGTTTTTT.

V is TRBV28 and J is TRBJ2-7; 12 bases map to TRBD2. V was pared by 5 bases and J by 2 bases, with 10 bases of the junction left unmatched. CDR3 length: 17 amino acids. Germline CDR1 and CDR2: MDHEN and SYDVKM. DNA of the CDR3: TGTGCCAGCAGTCCCCGACCTGGGACTAGCGGGCCCTACGAGCAGTACTTC. It yields the protein CASSPRPGTSGPYEQYF.